These T cell receptor beta chains were read from a single sample in a study of blood T cells in healthy people across ages. One entry per CDR3 protein, called by TCRdb with MiXCR from the 5' RACE reads. Of 850,000 to 1,300,000 distinct CDR3 sequences listed, 40% to 50% are singletons. Material: blood. The receptors originated from an older woman in good health. CDR3s include the opening cysteine and the closing phenylalanine or tryptophan. D genes are given only for firm matches. Clone size is given for some rows only: seen once, a few or many times, or a class if the clone is expanded.

>.|few|TRBJ2-7|TRBV27
TGTGCCAGCAGTTTATCCCCAAAAATTGAGCAGTACTTC
CASSLSPKIEQYF
>.|.|TRBJ2-1|TRBV5-4
TGTGCCAGCAGATTTGGACAGCAGTACAATGAGCAGTTCTTC
CASRFGQQYNEQFF
>TRBD1|.|TRBJ2-7|TRBV30
TGTGTCTGGAGTCCAGACAGGGGGGACTACGAGCAGTACTTC
CVWSPDRGDYEQYF
>.|.|TRBJ2-3|TRBV20-1
TGCAGTGCCCCGGCCGATGCGAGGTTAGGTACGCAGTATTTT
CSAPADARLGTQYF
>.|.|TRBJ2-1|TRBV6-5
TGTGCCAGCAGTTACTCGGGACCTCAGGGAGAGACCCAGTTCTTC
CASSYSGPQGETQFF
>.|.|TRBJ2-7|TRBV6-6
TGTGCCAGCAGTTGGGGGGCGTCCTACGAGCAGTACTTC
CASSWGASYEQYF
>TRBD2|few|TRBJ2-4|TRBV6-1
TGTGCCAGCACATCGACAGCTAGCGGTTCCCTAGCCAAAAACATTCAGTACTTC
CASTSTASGSLAKNIQYF
>.|.|TRBJ1-5|TRBV6-5
TGTGCCAGCGCCGGGACGGCATATAGCAATCAGCCCCAGCATTTT
CASAGTAYSNQPQHF
>.|few|TRBJ2-1|TRBV20-1
TGCAGTGCCCAAAGTGGAGCGGCAGAGAATGAGCAGTTCTTC
CSAQSGAAENEQFF
>.|.|TRBJ2-1|TRBV11-2
TGTGCCAGCAGCACCAAACCGGGACTTGGTAATGAGCAGTTCTTC
CASSTKPGLGNEQFF
>TRBD2|.|TRBJ2-3|TRBV12-3/TRBV12-4
TGTGCCAGCAGTTTACTGACGGCTAGCGGCCCAGATACGCAGTATTTT
CASSLLTASGPDTQYF
>.|few|TRBJ1-6|TRBV5-1
TGCGCCAGCAGGGATCGTACCGGGCCGAATAATTCACCCCTCCACTTT
CASRDRTGPNNSPLHF
>TRBD2|.|TRBJ2-5|TRBV4-1
TGCGCCAGCAGCCACGGGACTAGCGGGAGTACTCAGTACTTC
CASSHGTSGSTQYF
>.|.|TRBJ2-5|TRBV11-2
TGTGCCAGCAGCTTAGCCGCGTCGGCGGTGCAGTACTTC
CASSLAASAVQYF
>TRBD2|.|TRBJ2-1|TRBV6-5
TGTGCCAGCAGTTACTCGAGTGTAGCGGGTGAGCAGTTCTTC
CASSYSSVAGEQFF
>.|few|TRBJ2-5|TRBV6-6
TGTGCCAGCAGTCCCCACGTTCGCAGCCAAGAGACCCAGTACTTC
CASSPHVRSQETQYF
>.|few|TRBJ2-7|TRBV6-2/TRBV6-3
TGTGCCAGCAGTCCCCGGATCTTCATCTACGAGCAGTACTTC
CASSPRIFIYEQYF
>.|.|TRBJ2-5|TRBV20-1
TGCAGTGCTAGAGATGGCGGAGCGGAAGAGACCCAGTACTTC
CSARDGGAEETQYF
>TRBD2|many|TRBJ2-3|TRBV7-9
TGTGCCAGCAGCCCCCTAGCGGGAGGCGGAGATACGCAGTATTTT
CASSPLAGGGDTQYF
>.|few|TRBJ2-5|TRBV5-1
TGCGCCAGCAGCCGGACACAACAAGAGACCCAGTACTTC
CASSRTQQETQYF
>.|.|TRBJ1-6|TRBV10-3
TGTGCCATCAGTGATAATTCACCCCCCCACTTT
CAISDNSPPHF
>TRBD2|.|TRBJ2-7|TRBV5-6
TGTGCCAGCAGCTCGGTCGGCGGGAGTAACGACGAGCAGTACTTC
CASSSVGGSNDEQYF
>.|.|TRBJ2-7|TRBV29-1
TGCAGCGTGGGTAGGGCGGGAAATCCCTACGAGCAGTACTTC
CSVGRAGNPYEQYF
>.|.|TRBJ1-2|TRBV5-1
TGCGCCAGCAGCTTGGGAGGATCGGGGCCAGCTAACTATGGCTACACCTTC
CASSLGGSGPANYGYTF
>.|.|TRBJ1-5|TRBV9
TGTGCCAGCAGCCCCCTCGGGGGCGTCAATCAGCCCCAGCATTTT
CASSPLGGVNQPQHF
>TRBD1|.|TRBJ2-1|TRBV27
TGTGCCAGCAGTCCCACCCTACAAACAGGGGGCAATGAGCAGTTCTTC
CASSPTLQTGGNEQFF
>.|once|TRBJ1-5|TRBV27
TGTGCCAGCAGTTTAATCTATAGCAATCAGCCCCAGCATTTT
CASSLIYSNQPQHF
>.|.|TRBJ2-3|TRBV4-2
TGTGCCAGCAGCCCAGGGGTAGGGGAGGGTGATACGCAGTATTTT
CASSPGVGEGDTQYF
>TRBD1|.|TRBJ2-7|TRBV28
TGTGCCAGCAGTTTACGACAGGGGGCGCGGGTCCACGAGCAGTACTTC
CASSLRQGARVHEQYF
>TRBD2|.|TRBJ2-5|TRBV5-1
TGCGCCAGCAGCTTGGGGTTAGCGGGAACGCCGCAGTACTTC
CASSLGLAGTPQYF
>TRBD1|few|TRBJ2-7|TRBV7-8
TGTGCCAGCAGCTTGAACAGGGGGAGGAATCCCTACGAGCAGTACTTC
CASSLNRGRNPYEQYF
>.|few|TRBJ1-2|TRBV29-1
TGCAGCGTTAACCCCGGGGAAGGCTACACCTTC
CSVNPGEGYTF
>TRBD1|.|TRBJ2-7|TRBV5-1
TGCGCCAGCAGCGAGGACAGGGCCACCGAGCAGTACTTC
CASSEDRATEQYF
>.|.|TRBJ2-3|TRBV7-3
TGTGCCAGCAGCTTAGGCCCTGACGCAGATACGCAGTATTTT
CASSLGPDADTQYF
>.|.|TRBJ2-5|TRBV20-1
TGCAGTGCCCTTAGGCATACCCAAGAGACCCAGTACTTC
CSALRHTQETQYF
>.|.|TRBJ2-1|TRBV3-1
TGTGCCAGCAGCCAAGGCTTAGCGGAGCCGGGTAATGAGCAGTTCTTC
CASSQGLAEPGNEQFF
>TRBD2|.|TRBJ2-3|TRBV5-1
TGCGCCAGCGCCCCAGGCGGGAGGGTGGATACGCAGTATTTT
CASAPGGRVDTQYF
>.|.|TRBJ2-2|TRBV6-2/TRBV6-3
TGTGCCAGCAGTTTTCCAGGCACCGGGGAGCTGTTTTTT
CASSFPGTGELFF
>TRBD2|.|TRBJ2-1|TRBV28
TGTGCCAGCACCTGGGGGACTAGCGGATACAATGAGCAGTTCTTC
CASTWGTSGYNEQFF
>.|.|TRBJ2-7|TRBV20-1
TGCAGTGGAGAATGGTCCTACGAGCAGTACTTC
CSGEWSYEQYF
>.|few|TRBJ2-5|TRBV11-3
TGTGCCAGCAGCTTAAGCCCTTTGGAGGGTAGGCAGTACTTC
CASSLSPLEGRQYF
>TRBD1|few|TRBJ2-6|TRBV6-5
TGTGCCAGCAGTTCCGGGACAGGGACTGGGGCCAACGTCCTGACTTTC
CASSSGTGTGANVLTF
>.|.|TRBJ1-5|TRBV3-1
TGTGCCAGCAGCCAAGGTCAGATTAGCAATCAGCCCCAGCATTTT
CASSQGQISNQPQHF
>.|.|TRBJ2-7|TRBV20-1
TGCAGTGCTCAACTCCCCGGAAACTCCCACGAGCAGTACTTC
CSAQLPGNSHEQYF
>TRBD2|.|TRBJ2-4|TRBV10-2
TGCGCCAGCAGGCGGGAGGGCCTTGGCAAAAACATTCAGTACTTC
CASRREGLGKNIQYF
>TRBD2|.|TRBJ2-3|TRBV20-1
TGCAGTGCTCCTAGCGGGCCTAGCACAGATACGCAGTATTTT
CSAPSGPSTDTQYF
>.|.|TRBJ2-1|TRBV11-2
TGTGCCAGCAGCTTAGTTCCTAAGAATGAGCAGTTCTTC
CASSLVPKNEQFF
>TRBD2|.|TRBJ2-1|TRBV11-2
TGTGCCAGCAGGCAACTAGCGGGGTTCCGCTCCTACAATGAGCAGTTCTTC
CASRQLAGFRSYNEQFF
>TRBD1|once|TRBJ2-7|TRBV2
TGTGCCAGCAGTGTAAGGACAGGGGCCCTTTCCGAGCAGTACTTC
CASSVRTGALSEQYF
>TRBD1|few|TRBJ2-7|TRBV6-2/TRBV6-3
TGTGCCAGCAATTGGGACAGGCATAACTACGAGCAGTACTTC
CASNWDRHNYEQYF
>TRBD2|.|TRBJ2-5|TRBV10-3
TGTGCCATCAGTGAAGGGACTAGCGGAAAAGAGACCCAGTACTTC
CAISEGTSGKETQYF
>.|.|TRBJ1-4|TRBV5-1
TGCGCCAGCAGCTTCGGACAAATTGGAGAAAAACCGTTTTTT
CASSFGQIGEKPFF
>TRBD2|.|TRBJ2-7|TRBV6-2/TRBV6-3
TGTGCCAGCAGTTATTCGTCCGGGCGGGAGTATGACTACGAGCAGTACTTC
CASSYSSGREYDYEQYF
>TRBD2|few|TRBJ2-1|TRBV4-1
TGCGCCAGCAGCCAACCGGGACTAGCGTCCAGGGGCATCAATGAGCAGTTCTTC
CASSQPGLASRGINEQFF